A selection of T cell receptor beta chains follows, all from one sample in a study of shared clonotypes between healthy human individuals. Repertoires were generated with immunoSEQ multiplex PCR, while TCRdb's copy carries only in-frame clones and drops some. The profile shows approximately 2.5 million clones, just over 90% of them singletons. Material for sequencing was naive CD4+ T cells sorted from blood. The receptors come from a man in his late teens or twenties in good health. Each CDR3 is given with its conserved first and last residue. A D gene is named only where the DNA matches it firmly. A row's size may be missing; if present it is once, few, many or a size class.

TGTGCTAGTGGTTTACCACCCTTAAAGGGCTTTTCGAACACTGAAGCTTTCTTT,CASGLPPLKGFSNTEAFF,TRBJ1-1,TRBV12-5,NA,NA
TGTGCCTGGATCCGGACAGGGGGCTACGAGCAGTACTTC,CAWIRTGGYEQYF,TRBJ2-7,TRBV30,TRBD1,NA
TGTGCCAGCAGTTCTACAGGGGACTATGGCTACACCTTC,CASSSTGDYGYTF,TRBJ1-2,TRBV6-5,TRBD1,NA
TGTGCCAGCAGCCCCCTTGGACTCACGCAAGATACGCAGTATTTT,CASSPLGLTQDTQYF,TRBJ2-3,TRBV7-9,NA,NA
TGTGCCAGCAGCTTACAATCCGGGGAAAAACTGTTTTTT,CASSLQSGEKLFF,TRBJ1-4,TRBV11-2,NA,NA
TGTGCCACAGGGACGACTAGTAGCTCCTACGAGCAGTACTTC,CATGTTSSSYEQYF,TRBJ2-7,TRBV10-3,NA,NA
TGTGCCAGCAGTTTCGCGGGAGTACTTGAGCAGTTCTTC,CASSFAGVLEQFF,TRBJ2-1,TRBV6-5,TRBD2,once
TGTGCCAGCAGTGTGGAGGGAGGGACGGGGAACACTGAAGCTTTCTTT,CASSVEGGTGNTEAFF,TRBJ1-1,TRBV2,NA,NA
TGCGCCAGCAGCTTGAGAGCCTTACAGGGTTCTGGAAACACCATATATTTT,CASSLRALQGSGNTIYF,TRBJ1-3,TRBV5-1,NA,NA
TGTGCCAGCTCACCACCCGTGGCGTTAAATACGCAGTATTTT,CASSPPVALNTQYF,TRBJ2-3,TRBV18,NA,NA
TGTGCCAGTAGTATATCGGGACTAGCGGTTCAAGAGACCCAGTACTTC,CASSISGLAVQETQYF,TRBJ2-5,TRBV19,TRBD2,NA
TGCAGCGCCTCAATGGACCCCAGCTCCTACAATGAGCAGTTCTTC,CSASMDPSSYNEQFF,TRBJ2-1,TRBV29-1,NA,NA
TGTGCCAGCAGTGAAGGACGGACCCAGTACTTC,CASSEGRTQYF,TRBJ2-5,TRBV6-1,NA,once
TGTGCCAGCAGCTCGCCCGTAGGTGGGAACGAGCAGTACTTC,CASSSPVGGNEQYF,TRBJ2-7,TRBV11-2,NA,NA
TGTGCCAGCAGCTTAGCCGGTTCGGGCAGGAGCGGGTATGGCTACACCTTC,CASSLAGSGRSGYGYTF,TRBJ1-2,TRBV11-2,NA,NA
TGTGCCAGCAGCTCCCCAGGCGGGGGTGACACCGGGGAGCTGTTTTTT,CASSSPGGGDTGELFF,TRBJ2-2,TRBV5-4,TRBD2,NA
TGTGCCAGCTCACCTAGGTTATTAGAGACCCAGTACTTC,CASSPRLLETQYF,TRBJ2-5,TRBV18,NA,NA
TGTGCCATCAGGCCGAACCCTTCCAATGAGCAGTTCTTC,CAIRPNPSNEQFF,TRBJ2-1,TRBV10-3,NA,NA
TGTGCCATCAGTACTGACGGTACAAGCACAGATACGCAGTATTTT,CAISTDGTSTDTQYF,TRBJ2-3,TRBV10-3,NA,NA
TGTGCCAGCAGCCCTGGGGAGGTAAAAGGAGAGACCCAGTACTTC,CASSPGEVKGETQYF,TRBJ2-5,TRBV5-6,NA,NA
TGTGCCAGCAGTCCCGGACGGGGGGGCCTAAGTGAGCAGTTCTTC,CASSPGRGGLSEQFF,TRBJ2-1,TRBV6-5,TRBD2,NA
TGTGCCAGCAGCTCCGATCCCGGGACAGGGACTTACAATGAGCAGTTCTTC,CASSSDPGTGTYNEQFF,TRBJ2-1,TRBV7-9,TRBD1,NA
TGTGCCAGCAGCCGTTCTTGGGACCAGCCCCAGCATTTT,CASSRSWDQPQHF,TRBJ1-5,TRBV21-1,NA,NA